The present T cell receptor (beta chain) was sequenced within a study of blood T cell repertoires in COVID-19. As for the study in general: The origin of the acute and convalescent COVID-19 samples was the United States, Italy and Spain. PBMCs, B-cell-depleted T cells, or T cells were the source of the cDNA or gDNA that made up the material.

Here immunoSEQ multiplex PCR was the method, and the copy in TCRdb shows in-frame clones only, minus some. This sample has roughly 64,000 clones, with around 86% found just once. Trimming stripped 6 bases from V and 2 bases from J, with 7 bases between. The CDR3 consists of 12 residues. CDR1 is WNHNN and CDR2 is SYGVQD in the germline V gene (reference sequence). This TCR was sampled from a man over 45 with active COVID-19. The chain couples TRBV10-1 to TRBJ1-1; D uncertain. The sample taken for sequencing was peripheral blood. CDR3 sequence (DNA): TGCGCCAGCAGGGGCCCAAACACTGAAGCTTTCTTT. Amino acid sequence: CASRGPNTEAFF.